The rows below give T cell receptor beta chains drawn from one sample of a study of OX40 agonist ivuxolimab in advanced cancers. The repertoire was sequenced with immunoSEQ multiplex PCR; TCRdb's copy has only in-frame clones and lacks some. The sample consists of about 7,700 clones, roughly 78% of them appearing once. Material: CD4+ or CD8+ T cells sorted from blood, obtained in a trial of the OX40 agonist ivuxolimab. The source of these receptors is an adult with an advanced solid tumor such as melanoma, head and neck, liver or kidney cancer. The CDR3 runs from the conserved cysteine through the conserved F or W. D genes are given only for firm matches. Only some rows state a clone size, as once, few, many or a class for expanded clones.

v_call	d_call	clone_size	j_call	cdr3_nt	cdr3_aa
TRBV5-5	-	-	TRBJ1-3	TGTGCCAGCAGCTTGCTCTCAGAACGTAGAAACACCATATATTTT	CASSLLSERRNTIYF
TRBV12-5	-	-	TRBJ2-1	TGTGCTAGTGGGACAGGTTCTTCCTACAATGAGCAGTTCTTC	CASGTGSSYNEQFF
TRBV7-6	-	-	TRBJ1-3	TGTGCCAGCACCCCCGCCGGGGCTGGAAACACCATATATTTT	CASTPAGAGNTIYF
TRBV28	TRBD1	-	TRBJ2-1	TGTGCCAGTCAGGACAGGGGAACCAATGAGCAGTTCTTC	CASQDRGTNEQFF
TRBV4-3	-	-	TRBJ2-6	TGCGCCAGCAGCCATCCCAAGTCAGGGCGCTCTGGGGCCAACGTCCTGACTTTC	CASSHPKSGRSGANVLTF
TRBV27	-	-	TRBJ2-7	TGTGCCAGCAGTTCTAACCCCCCCTACGAGCAGTACTTC	CASSSNPPYEQYF
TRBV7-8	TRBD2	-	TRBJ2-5	TGTGCCAGCAGCTTGTTACCCCCCGGGACTAGCGAAAAGATCAGAGAGACCCAGTACTTC	CASSLLPPGTSEKIRETQYF
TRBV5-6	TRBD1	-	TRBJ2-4	TGTGCCAGCAGCCCGACAGGGGGCGAAAACATTCAGTACTTC	CASSPTGGENIQYF
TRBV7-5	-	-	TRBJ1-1	TGTGCCAGCAGCTTGACAGGGGAGGCTGAAGCTTTCTTT	CASSLTGEAEAFF
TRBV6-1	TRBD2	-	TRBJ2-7	TGTGCCAGCAGTGATCTAGCGGGAGTTTTCTACGAGCAGTACTTC	CASSDLAGVFYEQYF
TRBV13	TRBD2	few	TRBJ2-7	TGTGCCAGCAGTCCGGGGGGGCTGGACTACGAGCAGTACTTC	CASSPGGLDYEQYF
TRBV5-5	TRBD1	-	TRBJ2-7	TGTGCCAGCAGCTCGACAGGGATCGAGCAGTACTTC	CASSSTGIEQYF
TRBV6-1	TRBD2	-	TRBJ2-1	TGTGCCAGCAGTATGGGACTAGCCAGTTACAATGAGCAGTTCTTC	CASSMGLASYNEQFF
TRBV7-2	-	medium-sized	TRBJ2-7	TGTGCCAGCAGCTTCGCTAGCCAGTACGAGCAGTACTTC	CASSFASQYEQYF
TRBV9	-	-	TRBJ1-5	TGTGCCAGCAGCGTAGGTGGTCATCCCCAGCATTTT	CASSVGGHPQHF
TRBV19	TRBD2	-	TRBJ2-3	TGTGCCAGTAGTATTAGACTAGCGGGGGGGCCATGGGGCACAGATACGCAGTATTTT	CASSIRLAGGPWGTDTQYF
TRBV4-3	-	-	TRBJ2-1	TGCGCCAGCAGCCAAGGCATCTCCTCCTACAATGAGCAGTTCTTC	CASSQGISSYNEQFF
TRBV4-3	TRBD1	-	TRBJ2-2	TGCGCCAGCAGCCAAGCGCGCCCGGGACAGGGGACCGGGGAGCTGTTTTTT	CASSQARPGQGTGELFF
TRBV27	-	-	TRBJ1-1	TGTGCCAGCAGTTCGACGCCACGGGGGAACACTGAAGCTTTCTTT	CASSSTPRGNTEAFF
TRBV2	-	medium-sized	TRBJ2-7	TGTGCCAGCAGTGATTCGGGTTCCTACGAGCAGTACTTC	CASSDSGSYEQYF
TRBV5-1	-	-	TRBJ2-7	TGCGCCAGCAGCTTGGAGGGACATCGATCCTACGAGCAGTACTTC	CASSLEGHRSYEQYF
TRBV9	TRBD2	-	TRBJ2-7	TGTGCCAGCAGTATGAGGGAGGGCCCCTACGAGCAGTACTTC	CASSMREGPYEQYF
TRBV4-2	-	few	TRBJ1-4	TGTGCCAGCAGCCAAGATGGTGGGGGACTGTTTTTT	CASSQDGGGLFF
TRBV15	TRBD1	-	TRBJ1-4	TGTGCCACCAGCAGACCACAGGGGGCTCGAGAAAAACTGTTTTTT	CATSRPQGAREKLFF
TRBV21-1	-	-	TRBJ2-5	TGTGCCAGCACCCTCATTGGACTAGCGAGCCAAGAGACCCAGTACTTC	CASTLIGLASQETQYF
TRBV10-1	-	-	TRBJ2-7	TGCGCCGGGGGGGGGCAGTTTGGGGGAGAGCAGTACTTC	CAGGGQFGGEQYF
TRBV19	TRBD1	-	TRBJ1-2	TGTGCCAGTAGTATGACAGGGAACTATGGCTACACCTTC	CASSMTGNYGYTF
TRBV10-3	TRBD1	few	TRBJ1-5	TGTGCCATCAGTGACCGGACAGGGACCGATCAGCCCCAGCATTTT	CAISDRTGTDQPQHF
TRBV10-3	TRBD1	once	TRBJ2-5	TGTGCCATCAACCACGGGACAGACCAAGAGACCCAGTACTTC	CAINHGTDQETQYF
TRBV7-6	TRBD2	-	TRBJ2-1	TGTGCCAGCAGCTTAGGGGCGGGAGTTGTCAATGAGCAGTTCTTC	CASSLGAGVVNEQFF
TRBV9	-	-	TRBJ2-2	TGTGCCAGCAGCGTAGGGGGCGGACCGAACACCGGGGAGCTGTTTTTT	CASSVGGGPNTGELFF
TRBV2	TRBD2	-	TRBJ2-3	TGTGCCAGCAAAGGGACTAGCGACACAGATACGCAGTATTTT	CASKGTSDTDTQYF
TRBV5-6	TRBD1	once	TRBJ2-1	TGTGCCAGCAGCTTCGGACAGGGGGCCTACAATGAGCAGTTCTTC	CASSFGQGAYNEQFF
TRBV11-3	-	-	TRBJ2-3	TGTGCCAGCAGCTTAGGGTCCGCAGATACGCAGTATTTT	CASSLGSADTQYF
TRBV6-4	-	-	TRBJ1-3	TGTGCCAGCAGTGTCCCCTCGGACGGAGACTCTGGAAACACCATATATTTT	CASSVPSDGDSGNTIYF
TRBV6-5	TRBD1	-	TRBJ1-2	TGTGCCAGCAGCAACGGGACAGAAAAGTTTTATGGCTACACCTTC	CASSNGTEKFYGYTF
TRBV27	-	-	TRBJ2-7	TGTGCCAGCAGTGAAGGGGCAGGGCAGTACGAGCAGTACTTC	CASSEGAGQYEQYF
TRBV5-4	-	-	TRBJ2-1	TGTGCCAGCAGCTTTGTAGAGGGGTCCTCCTACAATGAGCAGTTCTTC	CASSFVEGSSYNEQFF
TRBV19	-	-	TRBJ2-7	TGTGCCAGTAATGTCCGGGGTCACGAGCAGTACTTC	CASNVRGHEQYF
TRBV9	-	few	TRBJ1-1	TGTGCCAGCAGTGGCCCGGGCACTGAAGCTTTCTTT	CASSGPGTEAFF